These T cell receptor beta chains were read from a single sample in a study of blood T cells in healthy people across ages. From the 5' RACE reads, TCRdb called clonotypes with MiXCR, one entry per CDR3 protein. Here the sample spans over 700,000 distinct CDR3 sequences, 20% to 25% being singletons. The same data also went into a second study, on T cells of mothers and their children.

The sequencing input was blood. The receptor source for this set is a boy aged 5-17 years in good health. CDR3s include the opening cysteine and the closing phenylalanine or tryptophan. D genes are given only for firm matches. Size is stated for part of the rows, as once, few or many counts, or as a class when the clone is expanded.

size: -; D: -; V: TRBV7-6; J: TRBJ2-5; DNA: TGTGCCAGCAGCTTAGGAGAGCGGAACCAAGAGACCCAGTACTTC; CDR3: CASSLGERNQETQYF
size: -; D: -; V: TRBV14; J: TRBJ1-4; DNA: TGTGCCAACAGCCAGAGAAGTCCGCGGGGAGGCGAAAAACTGTTTTTT; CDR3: CANSQRSPRGGEKLFF
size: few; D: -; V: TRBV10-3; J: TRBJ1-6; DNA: TGTGCCATCAGTGAAGTGGGAAGGTTGGGGTACTCACCCCTCCACTTT; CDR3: CAISEVGRLGYSPLHF
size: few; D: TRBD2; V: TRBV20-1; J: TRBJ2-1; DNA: TGCAGTGCTAGAGGGGCTGCTAGCGGGAGTCCCAATGAGCAGTTCTTC; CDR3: CSARGAASGSPNEQFF
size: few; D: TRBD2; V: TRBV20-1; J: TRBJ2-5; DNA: TGCAGTGCTATAGCGGGGGTTGAGACCCAGTACTTC; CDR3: CSAIAGVETQYF
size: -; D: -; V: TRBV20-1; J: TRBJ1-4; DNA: TGCAGTGCCCCCGCAGGGAATGAAAAACTGTTTTTT; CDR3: CSAPAGNEKLFF
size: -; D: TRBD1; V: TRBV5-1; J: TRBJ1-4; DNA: TGCGCCAGCAGCATGGGACAGGCGGAAAAACTGTTTTTT; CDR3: CASSMGQAEKLFF
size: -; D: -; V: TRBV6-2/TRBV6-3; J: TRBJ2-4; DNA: TGTGCCAGCAGTTACTCGGGATCAGACTCACTAGCCAAAAACATTCAGTACTTC; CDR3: CASSYSGSDSLAKNIQYF
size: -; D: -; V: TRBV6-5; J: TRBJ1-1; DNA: TGTGCCAGCAGTTACGGCATGATCATGAACACTGAAGCTTTCTTT; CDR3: CASSYGMIMNTEAFF
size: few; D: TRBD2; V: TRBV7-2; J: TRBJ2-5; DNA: TGTGCCAGCAGCCTAACAAGCGGGAGAGGTGGGGAGCAGTACTTC; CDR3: CASSLTSGRGGEQYF
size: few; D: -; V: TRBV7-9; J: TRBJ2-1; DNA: TGTGCCAGCAGCTTAGCAACAGGTGTCTACAATGAGCAGTTCTTC; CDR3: CASSLATGVYNEQFF
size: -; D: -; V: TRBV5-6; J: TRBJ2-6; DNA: TGTGCCAGCAGCTTGTTGCCGGTTAGCTCTGGGGCCAACGTCCTGACTTTC; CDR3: CASSLLPVSSGANVLTF
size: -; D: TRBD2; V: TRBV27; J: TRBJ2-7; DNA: TGTGCCAGCAGTACCTTTAGCGGGAGGGCCTGGGAGCAGTACTTC; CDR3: CASSTFSGRAWEQYF
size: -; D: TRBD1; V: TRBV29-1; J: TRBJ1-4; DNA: TGCAGCGGGACAGGGTCTCCTAATGAAAAACTGTTTTTT; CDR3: CSGTGSPNEKLFF
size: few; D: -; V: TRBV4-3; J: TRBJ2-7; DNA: TGCGCCAGCAGCCAAGATTCCTATGCTTACGAGCAGTACTTC; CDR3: CASSQDSYAYEQYF
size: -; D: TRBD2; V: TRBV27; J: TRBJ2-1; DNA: TGTGCCAGCAGCGAGCGGGGGGGCGTTGAGCAGTTCTTC; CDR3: CASSERGGVEQFF
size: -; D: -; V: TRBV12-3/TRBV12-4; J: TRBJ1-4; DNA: TGTGCCAGCAGTCCTGTTTTAGGGGGAACTAATGAAAAACTGTTTTTT; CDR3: CASSPVLGGTNEKLFF
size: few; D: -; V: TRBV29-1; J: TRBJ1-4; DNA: TGCAGCGTTTCTGTGGCGGGAAAACTGTTTTTT; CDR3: CSVSVAGKLFF
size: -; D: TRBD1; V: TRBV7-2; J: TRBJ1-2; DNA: TGTGCCAGCCGGAAGTCCATAGACAGGGCTAACTATGGCTACACCTTC; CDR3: CASRKSIDRANYGYTF
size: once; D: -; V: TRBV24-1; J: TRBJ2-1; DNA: TGTGCCACCAGTGATGTGAACAGCGACAATGAGCAGTTCTTC; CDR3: CATSDVNSDNEQFF
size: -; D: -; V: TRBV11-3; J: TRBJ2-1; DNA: TGTGCCAGCAGCATGGAGCCGACGGGACACTCTACCTACAATGAGCAGTTCTTC; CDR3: CASSMEPTGHSTYNEQFF
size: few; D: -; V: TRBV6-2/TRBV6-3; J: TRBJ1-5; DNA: TGTGCCAGCAGCACTACAGGGCGGAATCAGCCCCAGCATTTT; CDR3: CASSTTGRNQPQHF
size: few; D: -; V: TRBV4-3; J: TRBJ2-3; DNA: TGCGCCAGCAGCCAAGATACGCACCTCACAGATACGCAGTATTTT; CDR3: CASSQDTHLTDTQYF
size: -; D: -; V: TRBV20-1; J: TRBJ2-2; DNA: TGCAGTGCTAGAGATTGGGGGCCGACCGGGGAGCTGTTTTTT; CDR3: CSARDWGPTGELFF
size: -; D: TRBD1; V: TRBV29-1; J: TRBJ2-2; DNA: TGCAGCGCAACAGGGGAAACGAACACCGGGGAGCTGTTTTTT; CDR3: CSATGETNTGELFF
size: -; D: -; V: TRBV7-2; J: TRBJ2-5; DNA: TGTGCCAGCAGCTTTGGCCTGTACCAAGAGACCCAGTACTTC; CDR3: CASSFGLYQETQYF
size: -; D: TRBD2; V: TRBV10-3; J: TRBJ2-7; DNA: TGTGCCATCACCGGACTAGCGGGTACCGGCGAGCCGTACTTC; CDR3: CAITGLAGTGEPYF
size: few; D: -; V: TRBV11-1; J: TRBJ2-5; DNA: TGTGCCAGCAGCTCGGACTTGGGGACGGAACAAGAGACCCAGTACTTC; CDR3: CASSSDLGTEQETQYF
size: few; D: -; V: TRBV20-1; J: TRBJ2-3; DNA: TGCAGTGCCGCAGACCACGAGAGTATCTATTTT; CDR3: CSAADHESIYF
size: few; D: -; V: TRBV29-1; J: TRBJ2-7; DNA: TGCAGCGTGGGACGGGAGAAGGATGATTTCACCTACGAGCAGTACTTC; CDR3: CSVGREKDDFTYEQYF
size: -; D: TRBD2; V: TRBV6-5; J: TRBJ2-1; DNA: TGTGCCAGCAGTTACTCAACTAGCGGGGGGTCCTTAGAAGAGCAGTTCTTC; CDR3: CASSYSTSGGSLEEQFF
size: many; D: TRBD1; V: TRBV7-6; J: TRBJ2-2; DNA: TGTGCCAGCAGCTCCGGGACAGGGGGCACCGGGGAGCTGTTTTTT; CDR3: CASSSGTGGTGELFF
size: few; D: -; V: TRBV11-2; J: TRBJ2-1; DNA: TGTGCCAGCAGCTTAAATAACCTGAACAATGAGCAGTTCTTC; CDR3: CASSLNNLNNEQFF
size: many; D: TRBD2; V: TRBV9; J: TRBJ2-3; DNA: TGTGCCAGCAGCGCGGGACTAGCGGGACCTAGCACAGATACGCAGTATTTT; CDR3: CASSAGLAGPSTDTQYF
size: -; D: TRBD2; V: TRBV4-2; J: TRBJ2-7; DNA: TGTGCCAGCAGCCCGGTAGCGGGGGTGGGGTACGAGCAGTACTTC; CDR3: CASSPVAGVGYEQYF
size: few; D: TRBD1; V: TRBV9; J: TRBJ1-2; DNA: TGTGCCAGCAGCTCCCGGACAGGGGAGTCCTATGGCTACACCTTC; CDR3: CASSSRTGESYGYTF
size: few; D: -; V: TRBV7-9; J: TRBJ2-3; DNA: TGTGCCAGCAGCCCTATTGGTCCCGGGGACACAGATACGCAGTATTTT; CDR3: CASSPIGPGDTDTQYF
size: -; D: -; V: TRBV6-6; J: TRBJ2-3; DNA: TGTGCCAGCAGTTACTCGGGGGCTAGATTCGGCACAGATACGCAGTATTTT; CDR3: CASSYSGARFGTDTQYF
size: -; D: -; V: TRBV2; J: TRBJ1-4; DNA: TGTGCCGGACGACGAGGCGGGGCAACTAATGAAAAACTGTTTTTT; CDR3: CAGRRGGATNEKLFF
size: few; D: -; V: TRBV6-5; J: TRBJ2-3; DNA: TGTGCCAGCAGTTACGTAGGGGCAAATACGCAGTATTTT; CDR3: CASSYVGANTQYF
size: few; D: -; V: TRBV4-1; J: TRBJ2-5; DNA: TGCGCCAGCAGCCAAGGAAGGGACCTCGGAGAGACCCAGTACTTC; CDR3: CASSQGRDLGETQYF
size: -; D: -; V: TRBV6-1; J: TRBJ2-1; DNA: TGTGCCAGCAGTGGGAGGGTAAACAATGAGCAGTTCTTC; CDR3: CASSGRVNNEQFF
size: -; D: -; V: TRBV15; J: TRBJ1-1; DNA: TGTGCCACCAGCAGTAGATTTAGCAACACTGAAGCTTTCTTT; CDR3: CATSSRFSNTEAFF
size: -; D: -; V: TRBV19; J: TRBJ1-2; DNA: TGTGCCAGTAGTCGTCTGGGGGCGGGTGGCTACACCTTC; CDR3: CASSRLGAGGYTF
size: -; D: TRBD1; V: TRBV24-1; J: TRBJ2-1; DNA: TGTGCCACCAGTGTGGGGACAGGGATATACAATGAGCAGTTCTTC; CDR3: CATSVGTGIYNEQFF
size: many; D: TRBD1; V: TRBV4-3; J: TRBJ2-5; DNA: TGCGCCAGCAGCCAAGATGAGGGGGCCAGGGTGACCCAGTACTTC; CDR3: CASSQDEGARVTQYF
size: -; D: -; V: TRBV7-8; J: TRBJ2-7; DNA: TGTGCCAGCAGCCGACGAGACGGAGGGGAACACGAGCAGTACTTC; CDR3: CASSRRDGGEHEQYF
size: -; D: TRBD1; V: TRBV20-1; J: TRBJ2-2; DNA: TGCAGTGCTAGAAAACAGGGGGCCACGAACACCGGGGAGCTGTTTTTT; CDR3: CSARKQGATNTGELFF
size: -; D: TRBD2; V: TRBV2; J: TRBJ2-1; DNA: TGTGCCAGCAGCGAGGAGGCTAGCGGGGACCACAATGAGCAGTTCTTC; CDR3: CASSEEASGDHNEQFF